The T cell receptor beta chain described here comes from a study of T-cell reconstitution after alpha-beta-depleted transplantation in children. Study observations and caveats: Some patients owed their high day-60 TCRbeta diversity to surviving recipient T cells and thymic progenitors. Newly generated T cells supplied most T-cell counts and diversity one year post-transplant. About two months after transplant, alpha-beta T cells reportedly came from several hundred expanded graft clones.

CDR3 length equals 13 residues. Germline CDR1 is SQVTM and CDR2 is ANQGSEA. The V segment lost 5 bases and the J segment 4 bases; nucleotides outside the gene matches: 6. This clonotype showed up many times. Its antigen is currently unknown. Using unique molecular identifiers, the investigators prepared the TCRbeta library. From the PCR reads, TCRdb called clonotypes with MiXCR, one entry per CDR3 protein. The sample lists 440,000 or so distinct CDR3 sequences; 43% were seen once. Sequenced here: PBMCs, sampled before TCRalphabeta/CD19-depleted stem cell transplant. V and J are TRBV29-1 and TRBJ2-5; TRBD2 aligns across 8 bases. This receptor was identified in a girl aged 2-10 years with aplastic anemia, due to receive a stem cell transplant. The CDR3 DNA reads TGCAGCGTTAACGGGAGGGCTGGAGAGACCCAGTACTTC. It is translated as CSVNGRAGETQYF.